The 20 T cell receptor beta chains in this list originate from one sample, sequenced in a study of Ad26.COV2.S vaccination and SARS-CoV-2 variants. Data came from immunoSEQ multiplex PCR; TCRdb stores just in-frame clones and leaves some out. The sample lists just over 350,000 clones; about 90% were seen once. The sequencing here drew on peripheral blood, taken after recovery from COVID-19. Receptor source: a human donor who had recovered from COVID-19.

The genes are TRBV14 and TRBJ2-3, with D unresolved. This CDR3 contains 14 residues. Germline V gene lookup returns CDR1 SGHDN and CDR2 FVKESK. The V end lost 2 bases, the J end lost 4 bases, and 10 bases lay between the germline ends. The CDR3 DNA follows: TGTGCCAGCAGCCAAAGACTTTACCCAGATACGCAGTATTTT. This sequence encodes CASSQRLYPDTQYF. Variable domain in full (rest from reference TRBV14 and TRBJ2-3): EAGVTQFPSHSVIEKGQTVTLRCDPISGHDNLYWYRRVMGKEIKFLLHFVKESKQDESGMPNNRFLAERTGGTYSTLKVQPAELEDSGVYFCASSQRLYPDTQYFGPGTRLTVL.

This clone has more than one count but fewer than ten. The V call is TRBV4-1, the J call TRBJ2-1; D unclear. Looked up from germline, CDR1 is MGHRA and CDR2 is YSYEKL. Trimming removed 2 bases from V and 5 bases from J, with 4 bases in between. The CDR3 covers 12 residues. The CDR3: CASSQMDNEQFF. In DNA form, the CDR3 reads TGCGCCAGCAGCCAAATGGACAATGAGCAGTTCTTC.

The gene calls are TRBV9 and TRBJ1-1; D not certain. Per the germline V gene, CDR1 is SGDLS and CDR2 is YYNGEE. The CDR3 sequence is 14 residues long. V lost 0 bases, J lost 3 bases, and 9 bases lay in between. DNA for the CDR3: TGTGCCAGCAGCGTAGGAGGAGACTACACTGAAGCTTTCTTT. It translates to CASSVGGDYTEAFF.

J is TRBJ1-5 and V is TRBV5-8; 8 nucleotides agree with TRBD1. Per germline, CDR1 SGHTS and CDR2 YDEGEE. The CDR3 is 18 residues long. J gave up 2 bases and V 7 bases, and 17 bases lay outside the gene matches. The CDR3 DNA reads as TGTGCCAGCCCGTGGGGCAGGGGGCTGGTAGACGGCAATCAGCCCCAGCATTTT. The encoded protein is CASPWGRGLVDGNQPQHF.

The chain links TRBV5-4 to TRBJ1-3; no clear D gene. The CDR3 length is 14 residues. The germline gives CDR1 SGHNT, CDR2 YYREEE (reference sequence). Trimming took 4 bases from V and 0 from J, leaving 8 bases between them. This CDR3 is CASSQRGSGNTIYF. In nucleotides, the CDR3 is TGTGCCAGCAGCCAGCGAGGCTCTGGAAACACCATATATTTT.

The V call is TRBV13, the J call TRBJ1-1; D is ambiguous. The germline V gene has CDR1 PRHDT and CDR2 FYEKMQ (reference sequence). This CDR3 contains 16 residues. V was pared by 0 bases and J by 5 bases, with 16 bases between. The DNA for the CDR3 is TGTGCCAGCAGCTTAGGCGGGCTCGGAAGGAAGACTGAAGCTTTCTTT. Its protein is CASSLGGLGRKTEAFF.

V and J are TRBV18 and TRBJ2-2, with D uncertain. Trimming shortened V by 0 bases and J by 0 bases, and 8 bases separated the two germline ends. CDR1 is KGHSH and CDR2 is LQKENI in the germline V gene. The CDR3 totals 16 residues. CDR3 region: CASSPPGGTNTGELFF. The CDR3 coding sequence is TGTGCCAGCTCACCACCGGGCGGTACGAACACCGGGGAGCTGTTTTTT.

This clone was counted once. This chain uses TRBV12-5 with TRBJ1-2; TRBD1 aligns across 7 bases. The V gene end was trimmed by 7 bases and the J gene end by 6 bases; junction bases not matched to a gene: 5. The CDR3 spans 12 residues. The germline gives CDR1 LGHNT, CDR2 FRNRAP. In nucleotides, the CDR3 is TGTGCTAGTGCGGGCAGGGGGGATGGCTACACCTTC. Its translation is CASAGRGDGYTF. The full variable domain, rest sourced from reference TRBV12-5 and TRBJ1-2, is DARVTQTPRHKVTEMGQEVTMRCQPILGHNTVFWYRQTMMQGLELLAYFRNRAPLDDSGMPKDRFSAEMPDATLATLKIQPSEPRDSAVYFCASAGRGDGYTFGSGTRLTVV.

This chain uses TRBV5-1 with TRBJ2-5; the match to TRBD1 covers 10 bases. Trimming took 6 bases from V and 6 from J; bases not matched to a gene: 14. From germline, CDR1 is SGHRS and CDR2 YFSETQ. This CDR3 has 16 residues. The CDR3 spells CASNRSPGTGEQTQYF. The CDR3 nucleotides read TGCGCCAGCAATAGAAGCCCCGGGACAGGGGAACAGACCCAGTACTTC.

This sequence joins TRBV27 and TRBJ1-2, with unresolved D. This CDR3 is 15 amino acids long. Germline CDR1 is MNHEY and CDR2 is SMNVEV (reference sequence). The V and J ends lost 2 bases and 8 bases respectively, with 18 bases between them. For the CDR3, the DNA is TGTGCCAGCAGTTTAGTCCCCGCGACCCGACTAGGCTACACCTTC. This translates into CASSLVPATRLGYTF.

The J gene is TRBJ2-7, the V gene TRBV5-1; D not certain. This CDR3 has 11 residues. Germline V gene lookup returns CDR1 SGHRS and CDR2 YFSETQ. Trimming pared 5 bases from V and 5 bases from J, leaving 8 bases between. The CDR3 loop reads CASSRGNEQYF. CDR3 sequence (DNA): TGCGCCAGCAGTAGAGGAAACGAGCAGTACTTC.

CDR3 DNA sequence: TGTGCCAGCAGCTTCGGTCGTTGGGGGAACACTGAAGCTTTCTTT. Its translation: CASSFGRWGNTEAFF. V usage is TRBV5-4 and J usage is TRBJ1-1; no reliable D call. Deletions cut 2 bases from V and 1 base from J, with 12 bases between. CDR1 and CDR2 (germline): SGHNT, YYREEE (reference sequence). CDR3 length: 15 amino acids.

This clone has a handful of counts. The rearrangement links TRBV9 to TRBJ1-1; TRBD1 is a possible D gene (6 bases). The germline V gene encodes CDR1 SGDLS and CDR2 YYNGEE. CDR3 size: 13 residues. Trimming stripped 3 bases from V and 10 bases from J, with 16 bases between. For the CDR3, the DNA is TGTGCCAGCAGCGGCCGGGACAAAATAGGAGCTTTCTTT. Residues: CASSGRDKIGAFF.

In DNA form, the CDR3 reads TGTGCCATCAGTGAGAACGGTGAAAAACTGTTTTTT. It translates to CAISENGEKLFF. The chain has TRBV10-3 and TRBJ1-4; D gene uncertain. The length of the CDR3 is 12 residues. Germline V gives CDR1 ENHRY, CDR2 SYGVKD. V shed 2 bases and J shed 7 bases, with 5 bases lying between them.

The rearrangement uses TRBV4-1 and TRBJ2-5, with D perhaps TRBD1 or TRBD2 (5 bases each). Looked up from germline, CDR1 is MGHRA and CDR2 is YSYEKL. CDR3 length equals 19 residues. The V and J ends lost 0 bases and 4 bases respectively, with 24 bases between them. Here the CDR3 reads CASSQDPKSAGGIGETQYF. The CDR3 coding sequence is TGCGCCAGCAGCCAAGATCCTAAGTCGGCTGGGGGAATAGGAGAGACCCAGTACTTC.

As regards this clone: The same CDR3 can be traced to other DNA sequences in this sample. This chain uses TRBV9 with TRBJ1-1; D is ambiguous. Trimming stripped 0 bases from V and 1 base from J, with 7 bases between. This CDR3 has 14 residues. Germline lookup yields CDR1 SGDLS and CDR2 YYNGEE. The CDR3 is CASSVGAANTEAFF. The CDR3 bases are TGTGCCAGCAGCGTAGGAGCAGCGAACACTGAAGCTTTCTTT.

The chain combines TRBV5-5 with TRBJ2-1; 9 nucleotides line up with TRBD2. V gave up 4 bases and J gave up 10 bases; unmatched junction bases: 6. The germline CDR1 and CDR2 sequences are SGHKS and YYEKEE (reference sequence). This CDR3 is built from 13 residues. CDR3 sequence: CASSAASGEEQFF. The CDR3 bases are TGTGCCAGCAGCGCGGCTAGCGGGGAGGAGCAGTTCTTC.

The chain employs TRBV2 and TRBJ2-5; D is perhaps TRBD1 (6 bases). Germline V CDR1 and CDR2: SNHLY, FYNNEI. V lost 10 bases and J 2 bases, leaving 14 bases between the germline ends. This CDR3 has 13 residues. In DNA form, the CDR3 reads TGTGCCACCTCGACAGGATCACAAGAGACCCAGTACTTC. Its translation: CATSTGSQETQYF.

The rearrangement joins TRBV5-1 to TRBJ2-5; D remains unclear. The CDR3 length is 11 residues. V was pared by 9 bases and J by 1 base, with 7 bases between. Germline V CDR1 and CDR2: SGHRS, YFSETQ. CDR3 protein: CAILIQETQYF. The CDR3 DNA is TGCGCCATCCTTATCCAAGAGACCCAGTACTTC.

This sequence joins TRBV9 and TRBJ1-1; D gene ambiguous. Deletions cut 2 bases from V and 1 base from J, with 12 bases between. This CDR3 spans 15 amino acids. Germline V gene lookup returns CDR1 SGDLS and CDR2 YYNGEE. DNA of the CDR3: TGTGCCAGCAGCGTGGGAGGGCCCGGGAACACTGAAGCTTTCTTT. It yields the protein CASSVGGPGNTEAFF. Full variable domain (rest looked up from reference TRBV9 and TRBJ1-1): DSGVTQTPKHLITATGQRVTLRCSPRSGDLSVYWYQQSLDQGLQFLIQYYNGEERAKGNILERFSAQQFPDLHSELNLSSLELGDSALYFCASSVGGPGNTEAFFGQGTRLTVV.